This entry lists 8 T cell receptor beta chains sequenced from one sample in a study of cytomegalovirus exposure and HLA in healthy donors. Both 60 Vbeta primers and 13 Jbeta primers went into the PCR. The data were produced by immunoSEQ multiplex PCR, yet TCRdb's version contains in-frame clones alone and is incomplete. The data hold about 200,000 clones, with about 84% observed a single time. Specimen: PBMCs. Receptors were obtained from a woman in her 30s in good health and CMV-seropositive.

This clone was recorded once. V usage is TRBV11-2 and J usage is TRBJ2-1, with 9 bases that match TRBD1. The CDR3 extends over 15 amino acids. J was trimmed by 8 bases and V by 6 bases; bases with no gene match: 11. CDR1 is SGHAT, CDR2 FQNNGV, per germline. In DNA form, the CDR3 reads TGTGCCAGCAGGAAACCGGGACAGGGTTTTTATGAGCAGTTCTTC. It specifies CASRKPGQGFYEQFF.

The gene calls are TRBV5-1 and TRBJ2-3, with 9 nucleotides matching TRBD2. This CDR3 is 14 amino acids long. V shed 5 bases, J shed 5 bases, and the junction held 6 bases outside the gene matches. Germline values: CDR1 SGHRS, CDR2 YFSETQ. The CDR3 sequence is CASSWAGGGDTQYF. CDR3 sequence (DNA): TGCGCCAGCAGTTGGGCGGGAGGGGGAGATACGCAGTATTTT.

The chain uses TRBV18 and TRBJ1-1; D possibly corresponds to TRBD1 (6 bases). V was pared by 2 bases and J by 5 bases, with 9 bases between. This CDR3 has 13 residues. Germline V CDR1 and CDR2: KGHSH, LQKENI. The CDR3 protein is CASSPKGGTEAFF. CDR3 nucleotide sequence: TGTGCCAGCTCACCAAAGGGGGGGACTGAAGCTTTCTTT. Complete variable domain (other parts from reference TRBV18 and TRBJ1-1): NAGVMQNPRHLVRRRGQEARLRCSPMKGHSHVYWYRQLPEEGLKFMVYLQKENIIDESGMPKERFSAEFPKEGPSILRIQQVVRGDSAAYFCASSPKGGTEAFFGQGTRLTVV.

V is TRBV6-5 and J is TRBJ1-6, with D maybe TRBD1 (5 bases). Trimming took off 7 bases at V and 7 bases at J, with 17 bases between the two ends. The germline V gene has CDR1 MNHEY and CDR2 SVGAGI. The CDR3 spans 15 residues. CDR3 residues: CASTLKPRGNSPLHF. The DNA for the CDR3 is TGTGCCAGCACCCTGAAGCCCCGGGGGAATTCACCCCTCCACTTT.

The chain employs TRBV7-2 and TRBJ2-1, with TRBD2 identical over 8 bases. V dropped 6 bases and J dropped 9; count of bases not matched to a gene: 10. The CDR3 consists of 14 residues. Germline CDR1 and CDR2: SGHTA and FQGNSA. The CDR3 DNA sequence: TGTGCCAGCAGTCTAGGGACTAGTGCGTTTGAGCAGTTCTTC. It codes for CASSLGTSAFEQFF. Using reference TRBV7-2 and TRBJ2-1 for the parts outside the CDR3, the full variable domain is GAGVSQSPSNKVTEKGKDVELRCDPISGHTALYWYRQSLGQGLEFLIYFQGNSAPDKSGLPSDRFSAERTGGSVSTLTIQRTQQEDSAVYLCASSLGTSAFEQFFGPGTRLTVL.

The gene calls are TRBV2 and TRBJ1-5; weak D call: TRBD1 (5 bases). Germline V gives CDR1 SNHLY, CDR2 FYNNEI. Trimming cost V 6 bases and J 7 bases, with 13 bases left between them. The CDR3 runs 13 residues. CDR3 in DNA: TGTGCCAGCAGCCGGACATCCGACCAGCCCCAGCATTTT. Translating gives CASSRTSDQPQHF.

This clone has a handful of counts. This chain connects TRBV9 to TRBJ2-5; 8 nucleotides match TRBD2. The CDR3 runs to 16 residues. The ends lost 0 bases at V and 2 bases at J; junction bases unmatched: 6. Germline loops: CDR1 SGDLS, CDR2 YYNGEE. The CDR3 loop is CASSVGAGAGQETQYF. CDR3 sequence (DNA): TGTGCCAGCAGCGTAGGAGCGGGGGCCGGGCAAGAGACCCAGTACTTC. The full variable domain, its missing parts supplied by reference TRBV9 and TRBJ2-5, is DSGVTQTPKHLITATGQRVTLRCSPRSGDLSVYWYQQSLDQGLQFLIQYYNGEERAKGNILERFSAQQFPDLHSELNLSSLELGDSALYFCASSVGAGAGQETQYFGPGTRLLVL.

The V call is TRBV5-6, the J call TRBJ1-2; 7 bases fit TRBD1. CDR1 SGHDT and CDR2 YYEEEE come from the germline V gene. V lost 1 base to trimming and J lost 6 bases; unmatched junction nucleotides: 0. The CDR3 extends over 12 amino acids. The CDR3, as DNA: TGTGCCAGCAGCTTGCAGGGGGATGGCTACACCTTC. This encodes CASSLQGDGYTF.